The clone carrying this T cell receptor beta chain came up many times. Its antigen is not known. Patients with uncontrolled infections, other autoimmune diseases, pregnancy or lactation were excluded. The CDR3 runs 13 residues. V shed 4 bases, J shed 2 bases, and the junction held 3 bases outside the gene matches. CDR1 is SQVTM, CDR2 ANQGSEA, per germline. RNA transcripts served as the template for amplifying TCR beta CDR3 regions. Researchers ran a first-round RT-PCR on the TCR CDR3 using the HTBI primer set. TCRdb processed the multiplex PCR reads anew with MiXCR; each CDR3 protein has one entry. Of approximately 400,000 distinct CDR3 sequences in the sample, 15% to 18% are singletons; the top ten hold just under 8%. The sample comes from a study of T cells in Graves' hyperthyroidism and ophthalmopathy. Overall study findings and caveats: Researchers report that a 13 V-J model separated ophthalmopathy from stable hyperthyroidism.

The sample was blood. This clonotype was obtained from a woman aged 18 to 35 with Graves' hyperthyroidism. The chain carries TRBV29-1 and TRBJ2-7; 9 nucleotides agree with TRBD2. The CDR3 here is CSVGSGSTYEQYF. CDR3 nucleotide sequence: TGCAGCGTTGGTAGCGGGAGCACCTACGAGCAGTACTTC.